The sequence of this TCR beta chain was determined in a study of naive and memory T cell subsets. Two oligonucleotides, mixed equimolar, formed the beta constant-region primer covering TRBC1 and TRBC2. The ligated cDNA underwent four PCR rounds using SP2 and nested alpha and beta constant-region primers. Each CDR3 protein is one row after TCRdb ran MiXCR on the UMI-ligation and nested PCR reads. This sample has over 20,000 distinct CDR3 sequences; 7% to 10% occur once, and the top ten carry 22%. The sequenced sample consisted of central memory CD8+ T cells from blood. This clonotype was sampled from a human donor in good health.

The CDR3 loop is CASSFRTSGLEQFF. CDR3 DNA: TGTGCCAGCAGTTTTCGGACTAGCGGGTTGGAGCAGTTCTTC. V is TRBV27 and J is TRBJ2-1, with TRBD2 identical over 11 bases. The CDR3 runs 14 residues. V shed 3 bases and J 10 bases; nucleotides not matched to a gene: 5. Germline V gene lookup returns CDR1 MNHEY and CDR2 SMNVEV (reference sequence).